This TCR beta chain was recorded in a study of T cells in Graves' hyperthyroidism and ophthalmopathy. The CDR3 length is 13 residues. V was cut by 2 bases and J by 5 bases, with 7 bases left in between. From germline, CDR1 is LGHNT and CDR2 FRNRAP. TCR beta CDR3 sequences were amplified from RNA transcripts. The study used the HTBI primer set for a first-round RT-PCR of the TCR CDR3. TCRdb used MiXCR to reprocess the multiplex PCR reads, holding one entry per CDR3 protein. The repertoire holds 500,000 to 600,000 distinct CDR3 sequences, with about 20% as singletons. Study observations and caveats: Blood also held most thyroid clonotypes expanded beyond 0.001.

The study based diagnoses on clinical symptoms, serum thyroxine and TRAb, thyroid ultrasound and orbital computed tomography. Comments on this clonotype: Its target is not known.

Sample: blood. This TCR derives from a man aged 35 to 55 with Graves' ophthalmopathy. V gene TRBV12-5 combines with J gene TRBJ1-5, with a weak D call TRBD1 (5 bases). DNA for the CDR3: TGTGCTAGTGGTTTGCGACAGCATCAGCCCCAGCATTTT. It codes for CASGLRQHQPQHF.